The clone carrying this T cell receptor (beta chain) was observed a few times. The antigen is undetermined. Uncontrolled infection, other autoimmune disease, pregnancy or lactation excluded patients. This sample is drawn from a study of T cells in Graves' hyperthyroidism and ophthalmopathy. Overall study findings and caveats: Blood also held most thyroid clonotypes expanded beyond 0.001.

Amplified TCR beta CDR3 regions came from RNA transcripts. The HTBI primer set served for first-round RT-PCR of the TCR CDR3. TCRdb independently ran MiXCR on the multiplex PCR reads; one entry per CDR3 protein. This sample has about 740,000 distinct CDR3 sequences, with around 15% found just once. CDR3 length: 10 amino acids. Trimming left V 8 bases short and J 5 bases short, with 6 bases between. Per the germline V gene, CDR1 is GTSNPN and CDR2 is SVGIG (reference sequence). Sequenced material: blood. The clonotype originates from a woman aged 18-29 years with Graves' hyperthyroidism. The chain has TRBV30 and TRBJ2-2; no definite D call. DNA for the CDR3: TGTGCCCATCAGACCGGGGAGCTGTTTTTT. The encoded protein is CAHQTGELFF.